Below, one TCR beta chain is given with its context. CDR3 length equals 15 residues. CDR1 and CDR2 (germline): SNHLY, FYNNEI. V lost 4 bases, J lost 0 bases, and 9 bases lay in between. The entry originates in a study of blood T cell repertoires in COVID-19. Study in general: COVID-19 samples from acute and convalescent phases originated in the United States, Italy and Spain. PBMCs, B-cell-depleted T cells, or T cells were the source of the cDNA or gDNA that made up the material.

All enrollees were about 18 to 95 years old and from about two dozen US areas. In the original analysis: Nucleated cell counts were estimated from reference gene primer amplification. Libraries were prepared by immunoSEQ multiplex PCR; TCRdb keeps only in-frame clonotypes and omits some of them. For V, J and clone size, that table is used; D and trimming come from the DNA. The profile covers about 200,000 clones, with approximately 86% appearing a single time and 3.5% to 5.5% taken by the ten largest. V is TRBV2 and J is TRBJ1-4, with D perhaps TRBD1 (5 bases). Sequenced: PBMCs or T cells enriched from blood (not recorded which). The TCR comes from a young woman who had been exposed to COVID-19. The CDR3 bases are TGTGCCAGCAGTGCCACAGGAGCAACTAATGAAAAACTGTTTTTT. This sequence encodes CASSATGATNEKLFF.